One sample yielded the 9 T cell receptor beta chains listed below, sequenced in a study of T cell responses to AZD1222 COVID-19 vaccine (dated by TCRdb to about 2021). The library relied on the immunoSEQ multiplex PCR assay. TCRdb stores this immuneACCESS table with in-frame sequences only. Part of the clones is absent; in the studies checked, under half of the shortfall reflects unresolved V genes, and no reason is known for the rest. In all, the sample holds some 130,000 clones, and 70% to 90% of those were seen once. Clones ranked in the top ten supply 1.6% of the sample. Explained via the paper, the time point label denotes: baseline before first vaccination. The starting material was peripheral blood, obtained on day 0 of AZD1222 vaccination. The receptors stem from an adult in good health.

The gene calls are TRBV19 and TRBJ1-4, with D tentatively TRBD1 (5 bases). CDR1 is LNHDA and CDR2 is SQIVND in the germline V gene (reference sequence). The ends were cut back, 5 bases at V and 4 bases at J, with 17 bases in the middle. This CDR3 is built from 16 residues. The CDR3 nucleotides are TGTGCCAGTAGTGCCGGGACGGCGCAAGGTAATGAAAAACTGTTTTTT. It translates to CASSAGTAQGNEKLFF.

There are a few counts of this clone. The CDR3 reads CASSVDGTGVGGSYNEQFF. CDR3 bases: TGTGCCAGCAGCGTAGATGGGACAGGGGTCGGCGGGAGCTACAATGAGCAGTTCTTC. This sequence joins TRBV9 and TRBJ2-1, with 10 bases fitting TRBD1. CDR1 and CDR2 from the germline V gene are SGDLS and YYNGEE. Unmatched junction bases numbered 12, after V lost 0 bases and J lost 3 bases. The CDR3 is 19 residues long. Looking up the rest from reference TRBV9 and TRBJ2-1 gives the full variable domain: DSGVTQTPKHLITATGQRVTLRCSPRSGDLSVYWYQQSLDQGLQFLIQYYNGEERAKGNILERFSAQQFPDLHSELNLSSLELGDSALYFCASSVDGTGVGGSYNEQFFGPGTRLTVL.

The CDR3 is CASPGHVYSNQPQHF. Here the CDR3 DNA reads TGTGCCAGCCCCGGACACGTTTATAGCAATCAGCCCCAGCATTTT. The gene calls are TRBV6-4 and TRBJ1-5; D might be TRBD1 (5 bases). The length of the CDR3 is 15 residues. Germline values: CDR1 MRHNA, CDR2 SNTAGT. The V end lost 8 bases, the J end lost 0 bases, and 14 bases lay between the germline ends.

This chain connects TRBV18 to TRBJ2-3; the D is unclear. This CDR3 has 17 amino acids. CDR1 and CDR2 from the germline V gene are KGHSH and LQKENI. Trimming left V 6 bases short and J 3 bases short, with 22 bases between. The CDR3 region has the DNA TGTGCCAGCTCGCTCAATTCGAGAGCCCTGAGGACAGATACGCAGTATTTT. Translating gives CASSLNSRALRTDTQYF.

This clone has a handful of counts. This CDR3 is also generated by other DNA sequences in the sample. V is TRBV3-1 (or the pseudogene TRBV3-2) and J is TRBJ2-7, with D tentatively TRBD1 (7 bases). The CDR3 length is 14 residues. V lost 4 bases to trimming and J lost 4 bases, with 14 bases between them. Germline loops: CDR1 LGHDT, CDR2 YNNKEL (reference sequence). The CDR3 coding sequence is TGTGCCAGCAGCCCTCCAGGGGGGCCTTACGAGCAGTACTTC. Protein: CASSPPGGPYEQYF.

This sequence joins TRBV12-5 and TRBJ1-2; D possibly corresponds to TRBD1 (5 bases). Trimming removed 5 bases from V and 2 bases from J, with 18 bases in between. In germline, CDR1 is LGHNT, CDR2 FRNRAP. The length of the CDR3 is 16 residues. CDR3 nucleotide sequence: TGTGCTAGTGGTACGGGCCTTGGGGACGCGAACTATGGCTACACCTTC. Amino acid sequence: CASGTGLGDANYGYTF. The variable domain in full, with the rest retrieved from reference TRBV12-5 and TRBJ1-2, is DARVTQTPRHKVTEMGQEVTMRCQPILGHNTVFWYRQTMMQGLELLAYFRNRAPLDDSGMPKDRFSAEMPDATLATLKIQPSEPRDSAVYFCASGTGLGDANYGYTFGSGTRLTVV.

The chain couples TRBV2 to TRBJ1-5, with 8 bases that match TRBD1. From germline, CDR1 is SNHLY and CDR2 FYNNEI. The CDR3 is made up of 14 amino acids. The J segment lost 7 bases and the V segment lost 6 bases, leaving 8 bases of the junction unmatched. CDR3 DNA sequence: TGTGCCAGCAGCTCCGGGACAGGAAGGCAGCCCCAGCATTTT. It encodes CASSSGTGRQPQHF.

CDR3 in amino acids: CASSSAGGYTF. CDR3 sequence (DNA): TGCGCCAGCAGCTCCGCAGGTGGCTACACCTTC. J is TRBJ1-2 and V is TRBV5-1; D gene unclear. CDR1 SGHRS and CDR2 YFSETQ come from the germline V gene. This CDR3 has 11 residues. Trimming removed 3 bases at V and 7 bases at J, with 7 bases between.

The chain carries TRBV30 and TRBJ1-6; no reliable D call. This CDR3 region has 16 residues. Germline V gene sequence: CDR1 GTSNPN, CDR2 SVGIG (reference sequence). V shed 3 bases and J shed 0 bases, with 12 bases lying between them. The CDR3 reads CAWRAGVSSYNSPLHF. As DNA, the CDR3 is TGTGCCTGGAGGGCAGGAGTGAGCTCCTATAATTCACCCCTCCACTTT.